The 3 T cell receptor beta chains listed next were all sequenced from one sample in a study of blood T cell repertoires in COVID-19. Sequenced by immunoSEQ multiplex PCR; TCRdb stores in-frame clones only, minus some. The sample comprises approximately 220,000 clones, roughly 89% of which are singletons, and 6.2% rests with the top ten. Sequences were obtained from peripheral blood. Receptors originate from a man aged 55 to 70 who had recovered from COVID-19.

The chain is built from TRBV6-5 and TRBJ1-4, with D maybe TRBD1 (5 bases). Germline V gene sequence: CDR1 MNHEY, CDR2 SVGAGI. The length of the CDR3 is 12 residues. Deletions cut 2 bases from V and 12 bases from J, with 10 bases between. CDR3 residues: CASSYVGGELFF. CDR3 bases: TGTGCCAGCAGTTACGTGGGGGGTGAACTGTTTTTT.

The chain has TRBV18 and TRBJ1-2; the D is unclear. Germline V gene sequence: CDR1 KGHSH, CDR2 LQKENI. The V gene lost 3 bases and the J gene lost 5 bases, with 13 bases spanning the gap. The CDR3 sequence is 14 residues long. CDR3 sequence reads: CASSPSVEEYGYTF. The CDR3 bases are TGTGCCAGCTCACCTTCTGTGGAGGAGTATGGCTACACCTTC.

The chain recombines TRBV2 with TRBJ2-2; D might be TRBD1 (6 bases). The CDR3 covers 13 residues. The V gene's germline CDR1 is SNHLY and CDR2 FYNNEI. The V end lost 7 bases, the J end lost 3 bases, and 9 bases lay between the germline ends. CDR3 region: CASTKGDTGELFF. The CDR3 region has the DNA TGTGCCAGCACTAAGGGGGACACCGGGGAGCTGTTTTTT.